The rows below give T cell receptor beta chains drawn from one sample of a study of vaccination effects on CD4 cells after COVID-19. Here immunoSEQ multiplex PCR was the method, and the copy in TCRdb shows in-frame clones only, minus some. This sample has 30,000 to 40,000 clones; roughly two thirds occur once, and the top ten carry about 12%. These receptors have no known antigen. Sequences were derived from CD4+ T cells from PBMCs cultured with HCoV-229E spike peptides, sampled after COVID-19 vaccination. These receptors came from a human donor who received a COVID-19 vaccine. The CDR3 runs from the conserved cysteine through the conserved F or W. The D gene is left open where the match is weak. Where a row states a size, it is once, few, many or the class of an expanded clone; other rows omit it.

J: TRBJ1-2
V: TRBV29-1
D: -
size: -
length: 11
DNA: TGCAGCGGAGGGTACGACTATGGCTACACCTTC
CDR3: CSGGYDYGYTF

J: TRBJ1-1
V: TRBV18
D: TRBD1
size: once
length: 17
DNA: TGTGCCAGCTCACCACCGGGACAGGGCGGTATGAACACTGAAGCTTTCTTT
CDR3: CASSPPGQGGMNTEAFF

J: TRBJ2-7
V: TRBV5-1
D: -
size: -
length: 12
DNA: TGCGCCAGCAGTTTCGGGGGCTGGGAGCAGTACTTC
CDR3: CASSFGGWEQYF

J: TRBJ2-7
V: TRBV13
D: -
size: once
length: 15
DNA: TGTGCCAGCAGCTTCTATTCTTCCAATTCCTACGAGCAGTACTTC
CDR3: CASSFYSSNSYEQYF

J: TRBJ2-1
V: TRBV24-1
D: TRBD2
size: -
length: 15
DNA: TGTGCCACCAGTGAGATTAGCGGGGGGATCGCTGAGCAGTTCTTC
CDR3: CATSEISGGIAEQFF

J: TRBJ1-6
V: TRBV3-1/TRBV3-2
D: -
size: once
length: 12
DNA: TGTGCCAGCAGCCCCTATAATTCACCCCTCCACTTT
CDR3: CASSPYNSPLHF

J: TRBJ2-1
V: TRBV24-1
D: TRBD1
size: few
length: 16
DNA: TGTGCCACCAGTGACCCGAGGGACAGGCGGGCGAATGAGCAGTTCTTC
CDR3: CATSDPRDRRANEQFF

J: TRBJ1-6
V: TRBV6-5
D: TRBD1
size: -
length: 14
DNA: TGTGCCAGCAACCAGGGACAGGGGAGATCACCCCTCCACTTT
CDR3: CASNQGQGRSPLHF

J: TRBJ2-7
V: TRBV5-1
D: -
size: -
length: 13
DNA: TGCGCCAGCAGCTTCGACAACAGCTACGAGCAGTACTTC
CDR3: CASSFDNSYEQYF

J: TRBJ1-2
V: TRBV2
D: TRBD1
size: few
length: 14
DNA: TGTGCCAGCACCCCCGGGACAGGGTTCTCTGGCTACACCTTC
CDR3: CASTPGTGFSGYTF

J: TRBJ1-2
V: TRBV6-1
D: -
size: -
length: 14
DNA: TGTGCCAGCAGTGAATTGTGGGGGGCACAGGGCTACACCTTC
CDR3: CASSELWGAQGYTF

J: TRBJ1-2
V: TRBV5-4
D: -
size: few
length: 12
DNA: TGTGCCAGCAGCTTGGATAACTATGGCTACACCTTC
CDR3: CASSLDNYGYTF

J: TRBJ2-2
V: TRBV10-3
D: -
size: -
length: 13
DNA: TGTGCCATCTTGCGGCCGAACACCGGGGAGCTGTTTTTT
CDR3: CAILRPNTGELFF

J: TRBJ1-2
V: TRBV12-5
D: TRBD1
size: -
length: 12
DNA: TGTGCTAGTGCCTGGGACAGGGAAGGCTACACCTTC
CDR3: CASAWDREGYTF

J: TRBJ1-1
V: TRBV7-2
D: -
size: -
length: 13
DNA: TGTGCCAGCAGCCCTTGGCGGAACACTGAAGCTTTCTTT
CDR3: CASSPWRNTEAFF

J: TRBJ2-7
V: TRBV5-1
D: -
size: once
length: 15
DNA: TGCGCCAGCAGCTTGTATTCAGGTGAGGCCTACGAGCAGTACTTC
CDR3: CASSLYSGEAYEQYF

J: TRBJ1-1
V: TRBV6-1
D: TRBD1
size: -
length: 13
DNA: TGTGCCAGCAGTGAAAACCGGGACAGTGAAGCTTTCTTT
CDR3: CASSENRDSEAFF

J: TRBJ1-5
V: TRBV4-1
D: TRBD1
size: few
length: 16
DNA: TGCGCCAGCAGCCGGAGACAGGGGAATAGCAATCAGCCCCAGCATTTT
CDR3: CASSRRQGNSNQPQHF

J: TRBJ1-5
V: TRBV6-6
D: -
size: -
length: 12
DNA: TGTGCCAGCAGTTATGGGACTCAGCCCCAGCATTTT
CDR3: CASSYGTQPQHF

J: TRBJ1-4
V: TRBV2
D: TRBD1
size: -
length: 13
DNA: TGTGCCGGATCCGGGACAGAAGGTGAAAAACTGTTTTTT
CDR3: CAGSGTEGEKLFF

J: TRBJ2-4
V: TRBV25-1
D: -
size: -
length: 15
DNA: TGTGCCAGCGAGCACAGGGCGGCGGGCAAAAACATTCAGTACTTC
CDR3: CASEHRAAGKNIQYF

J: TRBJ1-2
V: TRBV18
D: -
size: -
length: 14
DNA: TGTGCCAGCTCACCACCGAGTCGGTCATATGGCTACACCTTC
CDR3: CASSPPSRSYGYTF

J: TRBJ1-3
V: TRBV29-1
D: TRBD1
size: -
length: 13
DNA: TGCAGCGTACTAGAGGGGGCCAGAAACACCATATATTTT
CDR3: CSVLEGARNTIYF

J: TRBJ2-3
V: TRBV5-1
D: TRBD2
size: -
length: 16
DNA: TGCGCCAGCAGTCAATTGAGCGGGGGAGGCACAGATACGCAGTATTTT
CDR3: CASSQLSGGGTDTQYF

J: TRBJ1-1
V: TRBV19
D: TRBD1
size: once
length: 14
DNA: TGTGCCAGTAGAGCGGGACAGGGGAGGGCTGAAGCTTTCTTT
CDR3: CASRAGQGRAEAFF

J: TRBJ1-4
V: TRBV6-5
D: -
size: -
length: 15
DNA: TGTGCCAGCAGTTCAATCACAGGGCTGGGTGAAAAACTGTTTTTT
CDR3: CASSSITGLGEKLFF

J: TRBJ1-2
V: TRBV19
D: -
size: few
length: 14
DNA: TGTGCCAGTAGTATCAGGGCAGGGTTGGATGGCTACACCTTC
CDR3: CASSIRAGLDGYTF

J: TRBJ1-3
V: TRBV5-4
D: TRBD1
size: -
length: 15
DNA: TGTGCCAGCAGCCTCGACAGGGTTGACGGAAACACCATATATTTT
CDR3: CASSLDRVDGNTIYF

J: TRBJ2-3
V: TRBV7-2
D: TRBD2
size: -
length: 15
DNA: TGTGCCAGCAGCTGGCGAGCGGGGGACACAGATACGCAGTATTTT
CDR3: CASSWRAGDTDTQYF

J: TRBJ1-4
V: TRBV10-3
D: -
size: -
length: 14
DNA: TGTGCCATATCCCCAGGGACCAGGGATGAAAAACTGTTTTTT
CDR3: CAISPGTRDEKLFF

J: TRBJ1-4
V: TRBV5-4
D: -
size: once
length: 16
DNA: TGTGCCAGCAGCTCGAAAACAACTCCAACTAATGAAAAACTGTTTTTT
CDR3: CASSSKTTPTNEKLFF

J: TRBJ1-2
V: TRBV19
D: TRBD1
size: -
length: 17
DNA: TGTGCCAGTAGTACCCACCGGGACAGCTTTATAAACTATGGCTACACCTTC
CDR3: CASSTHRDSFINYGYTF

J: TRBJ1-2
V: TRBV27
D: -
size: -
length: 14
DNA: TGTGCCAGCAGTCCAGGACAAGAGTCTCGCGGCTACACCTTC
CDR3: CASSPGQESRGYTF

J: TRBJ2-3
V: TRBV11-3
D: -
size: once
length: 19
DNA: TGTGCCAGCAGCTTAGCCCCGACGGGACTCAGGACTAGCACAGATACGCAGTATTTT
CDR3: CASSLAPTGLRTSTDTQYF

J: TRBJ1-1
V: TRBV28
D: -
size: -
length: 15
DNA: TGTGCCAGCAGCCCGCAAGGGGCGGGTCGGACTGAAGCTTTCTTT
CDR3: CASSPQGAGRTEAFF

J: TRBJ2-1
V: TRBV20-1
D: -
size: -
length: 12
DNA: TGCAGTGCTAGTAGGGGGGACAATGAGCAGTTCTTC
CDR3: CSASRGDNEQFF

J: TRBJ1-3
V: TRBV19
D: -
size: few
length: 15
DNA: TGTGCCAGTACCTCGACTGGGAGCTCTGGAAACACCATATATTTT
CDR3: CASTSTGSSGNTIYF

J: TRBJ1-5
V: TRBV18
D: TRBD1
size: -
length: 16
DNA: TGTGCCAGCTCACCCCGGGGACAGGGTGACGGTCAGCCCCAGCATTTT
CDR3: CASSPRGQGDGQPQHF

J: TRBJ2-7
V: TRBV19
D: -
size: -
length: 15
DNA: TGTGCCAGTAGTAAGTCTTCGGATAGGGGGTACGAGCAGTACTTC
CDR3: CASSKSSDRGYEQYF

J: TRBJ1-2
V: TRBV3-1/TRBV3-2
D: -
size: -
length: 16
DNA: TGTGCCAGCAGCCAGGGCCAGGTCGGACCTAACTATGGCTACACCTTC
CDR3: CASSQGQVGPNYGYTF

J: TRBJ2-3
V: TRBV4-1
D: -
size: -
length: 16
DNA: TGCGCCAGCAGCCAAGCTTTGTTATCTAGCACAGATACGCAGTATTTT
CDR3: CASSQALLSSTDTQYF

J: TRBJ1-6
V: TRBV3-1/TRBV3-2
D: TRBD1
size: -
length: 15
DNA: TGTGCCAGCAGCCCATTGGGGACAGGGATATCACCCCTCCACTTT
CDR3: CASSPLGTGISPLHF

J: TRBJ2-7
V: TRBV6-6
D: -
size: -
length: 13
DNA: TGTGCCAGCAGCTCATGGGGAGGCTACGAGCAGTACTTC
CDR3: CASSSWGGYEQYF

J: TRBJ1-1
V: TRBV7-9
D: -
size: -
length: 11
DNA: TGTGCCAGCAGCTTGCGGGTCGAAGCTTTCTTT
CDR3: CASSLRVEAFF

J: TRBJ1-4
V: TRBV4-1
D: TRBD1
size: -
length: 16
DNA: TGCGCCAGCAGCCAAGAAGGGACAGTTGGGAATGAAAAACTGTTTTTT
CDR3: CASSQEGTVGNEKLFF

J: TRBJ1-1
V: TRBV6-6
D: -
size: -
length: 13
DNA: TGTGCCAGCAGGAAAGGGGAGAACACTGAAGCTTTCTTT
CDR3: CASRKGENTEAFF